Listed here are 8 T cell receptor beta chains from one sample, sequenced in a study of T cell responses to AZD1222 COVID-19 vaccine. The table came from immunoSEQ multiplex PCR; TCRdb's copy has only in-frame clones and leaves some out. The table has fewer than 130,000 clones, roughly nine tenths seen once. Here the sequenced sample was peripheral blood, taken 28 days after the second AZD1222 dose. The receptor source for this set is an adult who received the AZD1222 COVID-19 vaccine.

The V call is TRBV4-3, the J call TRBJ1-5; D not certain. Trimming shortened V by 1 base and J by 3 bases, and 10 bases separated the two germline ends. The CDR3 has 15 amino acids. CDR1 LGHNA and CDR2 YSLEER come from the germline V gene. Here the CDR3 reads CASSQAHSFNQPQHF. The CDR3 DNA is TGCGCCAGCAGCCAAGCTCACAGCTTCAATCAGCCCCAGCATTTT.

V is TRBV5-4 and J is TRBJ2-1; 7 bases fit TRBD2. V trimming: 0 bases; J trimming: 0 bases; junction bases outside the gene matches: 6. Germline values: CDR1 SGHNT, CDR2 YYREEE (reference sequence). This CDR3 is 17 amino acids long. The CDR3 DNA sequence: TGTGCCAGCAGCTTGGATCCTAGCGGAAGCTCCTACAATGAGCAGTTCTTC. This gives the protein CASSLDPSGSSYNEQFF.

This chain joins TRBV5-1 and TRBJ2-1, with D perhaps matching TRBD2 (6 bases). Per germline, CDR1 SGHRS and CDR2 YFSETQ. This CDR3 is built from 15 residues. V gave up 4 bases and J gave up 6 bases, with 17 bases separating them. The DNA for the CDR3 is TGCGCCAGCAGCGGAAGCCCGGGACTCCTCAATGAGCAGTTCTTC. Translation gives CASSGSPGLLNEQFF.

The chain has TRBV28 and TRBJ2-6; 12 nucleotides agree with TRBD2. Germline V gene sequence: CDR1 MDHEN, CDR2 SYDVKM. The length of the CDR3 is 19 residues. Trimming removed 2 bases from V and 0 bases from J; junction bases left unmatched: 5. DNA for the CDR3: TGTGCCAGCAGTTTACTTCCTAGCGGGAGGGGCTCTGGGGCCAACGTCCTGACTTTC. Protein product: CASSLLPSGRGSGANVLTF.

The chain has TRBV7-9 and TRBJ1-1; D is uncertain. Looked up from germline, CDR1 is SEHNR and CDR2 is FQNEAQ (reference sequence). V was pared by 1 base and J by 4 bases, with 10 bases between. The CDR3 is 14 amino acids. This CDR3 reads CASSLVGGSTEAFF. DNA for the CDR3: TGTGCCAGCAGCTTAGTGGGCGGATCCACTGAAGCTTTCTTT.

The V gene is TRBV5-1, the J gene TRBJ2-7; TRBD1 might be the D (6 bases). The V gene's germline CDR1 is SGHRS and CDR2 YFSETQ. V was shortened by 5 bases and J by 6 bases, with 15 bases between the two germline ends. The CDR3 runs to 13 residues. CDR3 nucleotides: TGCGCCAGCAGACCCCTCAGGGGCACCGAGCAGTACTTC. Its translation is CASRPLRGTEQYF.

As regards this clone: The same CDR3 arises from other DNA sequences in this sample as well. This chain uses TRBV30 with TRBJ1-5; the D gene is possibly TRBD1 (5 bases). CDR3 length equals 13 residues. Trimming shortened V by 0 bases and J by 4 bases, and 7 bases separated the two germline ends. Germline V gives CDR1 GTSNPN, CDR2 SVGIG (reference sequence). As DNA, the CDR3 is TGTGCCTGGAGTGTGGGGGGAAATCAGCCCCAGCATTTT. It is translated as CAWSVGGNQPQHF. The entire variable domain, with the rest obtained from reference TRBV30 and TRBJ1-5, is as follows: SQTIHQWPATLVQPVGSPLSLECTVEGTSNPNLYWYRQAAGRGLQLLFYSVGIGQISSEVPQNLSASRPQDRQFILSSKKLLLSDSGFYLCAWSVGGNQPQHFGDGTRLSIL.

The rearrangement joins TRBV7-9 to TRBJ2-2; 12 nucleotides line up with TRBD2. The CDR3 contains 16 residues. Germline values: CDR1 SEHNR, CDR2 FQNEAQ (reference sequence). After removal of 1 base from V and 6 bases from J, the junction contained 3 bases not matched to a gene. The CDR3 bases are TGTGCCAGCAGCTTAGGACTAGCGGGAGTTGCCGGGGAGCTGTTTTTT. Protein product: CASSLGLAGVAGELFF.